These 25 T cell receptor beta chains originate from one sample sequenced in a study of cytomegalovirus exposure and HLA in healthy donors. The study ran its PCR with 60 Vbeta and 13 Jbeta primers. Measured with immunoSEQ multiplex PCR; TCRdb has only the in-frame clones, and not every one. Of around 110,000 clones listed, around 62% were seen once; the top ten hold roughly 10%. The sequencing input was PBMCs. The receptors shown here come from a woman between 40 and 55 years old in good health and CMV-seropositive.

This rearrangement joins TRBV6-1 to TRBJ1-1, with TRBD1 matching over 10 bases. Germline lookup yields CDR1 MNHNS and CDR2 SASEGT. After removal of 1 base from V and 7 bases from J, the junction contained 21 bases not matched to a gene. This CDR3 is 20 amino acids long. The CDR3 sequence: CASSEGLGTGALFLQGEAFF. The CDR3, as DNA: TGTGCCAGCAGTGAAGGGTTGGGGACAGGGGCCCTCTTCCTTCAGGGTGAAGCTTTCTTT.

The genes are TRBV5-4 and TRBJ2-5; weak D call: TRBD1 (5 bases). Germline-derived CDR1 and CDR2 are SGHNT and YYREEE (reference sequence). The CDR3 consists of 15 residues. The ends were cut back, 1 base at V and 5 bases at J, with 15 bases in the middle. The CDR3 coding sequence is TGTGCCAGCAGCTTGTCCAGGGCAGTGGACGAGACCCAGTACTTC. It codes for CASSLSRAVDETQYF. The full variable domain, rest sourced from reference TRBV5-4 and TRBJ2-5, is ETGVTQSPTHLIKTRGQQVTLRCSSQSGHNTVSWYQQALGQGPQFIFQYYREEENGRGNFPPRFSGLQFPNYSSELNVNALELDDSALYLCASSLSRAVDETQYFGPGTRLLVL.

This chain links TRBV15 with TRBJ2-1; D not certain. The germline V gene has CDR1 LNHNV and CDR2 YYDKDF (reference sequence). The CDR3 contains 15 residues. Trimming pared 1 base from V and 4 bases from J, leaving 11 bases between. The CDR3 nucleotides read TGTGCCACCAGCAGAGGCCTTACGCGTTACAATGAGCAGTTCTTC. It codes for CATSRGLTRYNEQFF. Based on the CDR3 plus reference TRBV15 and TRBJ2-1, the full variable domain is DAMVIQNPRYQVTQFGKPVTLSCSQTLNHNVMYWYQQKSSQAPKLLFHYYDKDFNNEADTPDNFQSRRPNTSFCFLDIRSPGLGDTAMYLCATSRGLTRYNEQFFGPGTRLTVL.

V usage is TRBV5-4 and J usage is TRBJ2-7; D is possibly TRBD2 (5 bases). Trimming took 5 bases from V and 3 from J, leaving 15 bases between them. The CDR3 extends over 14 amino acids. In germline, CDR1 is SGHNT, CDR2 YYREEE (reference sequence). The DNA for the CDR3 is TGTGCCAGCAGGGAAGGCGGGCAAGACTACGAGCAGTACTTC. It is translated as CASREGGQDYEQYF.

V is TRBV27 and J is TRBJ2-1, with 12 bases that match TRBD2. In germline, CDR1 is MNHEY, CDR2 SMNVEV (reference sequence). Trimming removed 10 bases from V and 1 base from J; junction bases left unmatched: 5. The CDR3 runs 15 residues. CDR3 coding DNA: TGTGCCACAAGGACTAGCGGGACGTCCTACAATGAGCAGTTCTTC. Its protein is CATRTSGTSYNEQFF.

This sequence joins TRBV25-1 and TRBJ2-7, with 9 positions matching TRBD1. CDR1 and CDR2 (germline): MGHDK, SYGVNS. With V trimmed by 6 bases and J by 5 bases, 2 bases remained unmatched. This CDR3 has 12 residues. The CDR3 spells CASRQGANEQYF. In DNA, the CDR3 is TGTGCCAGCAGACAGGGGGCAAACGAGCAGTACTTC.

The rearrangement uses TRBV28 and TRBJ1-3; 7 bases map to TRBD1. V was clipped by 6 bases and J by 2 bases; unmatched bases: 4. The CDR3 is 14 amino acids. Germline loops: CDR1 MDHEN, CDR2 SYDVKM. CDR3 DNA sequence: TGTGCCAGCAGCTACAGGGGCACTGGAAACACCATATATTTT. Its protein is CASSYRGTGNTIYF.

The sample holds one count of this clone. The chain is built from TRBV6-5 and TRBJ2-5; perhaps TRBD1 as D (6 bases). The V end lost 5 bases, the J end lost 4 bases, and 14 bases lay between the germline ends. The V gene's germline CDR1 is MNHEY and CDR2 SVGAGI. The CDR3 covers 14 residues. DNA for the CDR3: TGTGCCAGCAGTCGCAATACAGGGCCAGAGACCCAGTACTTC. This codes for CASSRNTGPETQYF.

The chain couples TRBV7-6 to TRBJ2-3; TRBD2 matches at 7 bases. This CDR3 is 14 amino acids long. CDR1 is SGHVS and CDR2 is FNYEAQ in the germline V gene. V shed 5 bases, J shed 3 bases, and the junction held 5 bases outside the gene matches. CDR3 protein: CASSARLATDTQYF. CDR3 in DNA: TGTGCCAGCAGCGCCCGACTAGCTACAGATACGCAGTATTTT. Full variable domain (outside the CDR3, taken from reference TRBV7-6 and TRBJ2-3): GAGVSQSPRYKVTKRGQDVALRCDPISGHVSLYWYRQALGQGPEFLTYFNYEAQQDKSGLPNDRFSAERPEGSISTLTIQRTEQRDSAMYRCASSARLATDTQYFGPGTRLTVL.

This chain joins TRBV7-2 and TRBJ2-5; maybe TRBD2 (5 bases). Germline values: CDR1 SGHTA, CDR2 FQGNSA. CDR3 length equals 14 residues. The V end lost 5 bases, the J end lost 1 base, and 11 bases lay between the germline ends. Here the CDR3 DNA reads TGTGCCAGCAGCGCTGGGAGTTTCCAAGAGACCCAGTACTTC. Amino acid sequence: CASSAGSFQETQYF. The whole variable domain, remainder taken from reference TRBV7-2 and TRBJ2-5, is GAGVSQSPSNKVTEKGKDVELRCDPISGHTALYWYRQSLGQGLEFLIYFQGNSAPDKSGLPSDRFSAERTGGSVSTLTIQRTQQEDSAVYLCASSAGSFQETQYFGPGTRLLVL.

This clone was seen a handful of times. Germline and junction disagree at one end, which may indicate a read error. The rearrangement joins TRBV11-3 to TRBJ2-1; D is uncertain. CDR3 length: 16 amino acids. The germline gives CDR1 SGHNT, CDR2 YENEEA. CDR3 sequence: CASSTPAATSDNEQFF. The CDR3 DNA follows: TGTGCCAGCAGCACCCCCGCTGCTACCTCCGACAATGAGCAGTTCTTC. Based on the CDR3 plus reference TRBV11-3 and TRBJ2-1, the full variable domain is EAGVVQSPRYKIIEKKQPVAFWCNPISGHNTLYWYLQNLGQGPELLIRYENEEAVDDSQLPKDRFSAERLKGVDSTLKIQPAELGDSAVYLCASSTPAATSDNEQFFGPGTRLTVL.

CDR3 nucleotides: TGTGCCAGCAGTCTACCGGGACTAGCGGGAGTAAATACGCAGTATTTT. It encodes CASSLPGLAGVNTQYF. The chain joins TRBV5-5 to TRBJ2-3; 14 nucleotides line up with TRBD2. Germline V CDR1 and CDR2: SGHKS, YYEKEE (reference sequence). After removal of 5 bases from V and 7 bases from J, the junction contained 9 bases not matched to a gene. The length of the CDR3 is 16 residues.

The genes are TRBV9 and TRBJ1-2; tentative D call: TRBD1 (5 bases). The CDR3 runs to 16 residues. CDR1 and CDR2 (germline): SGDLS, YYNGEE. V was shortened by 3 bases and J by 3 bases, with 18 bases between the two germline ends. The CDR3 is CASSDNTLGEYYGYTF. CDR3 nucleotide sequence: TGTGCCAGCAGCGACAACACCCTAGGGGAATACTATGGCTACACCTTC.

The J gene is TRBJ2-1, the V gene TRBV13, with TRBD2 matching 9 bases. The trim removed 5 bases at V and 8 bases at J, leaving 10 bases unmatched. This CDR3 is built from 15 residues. From germline, CDR1 is PRHDT and CDR2 FYEKMQ (reference sequence). The CDR3 sequence: CASSHASGNIDEQFF. The CDR3 DNA is TGTGCCAGCAGCCACGCTAGCGGGAATATCGATGAGCAGTTCTTC.

This clone showed up just a few times. J is TRBJ2-7 and V is TRBV4-3; TRBD2 agrees at 9 bases. This CDR3 is 14 amino acids long. J gave up 5 bases and V 4 bases, and 6 bases lay outside the gene matches. CDR1 is LGHNA and CDR2 is YSLEER in the germline V gene. In nucleotides, the CDR3 is TGCGCCAGCAGCCTGGCGGGAGGGCTCCACGAGCAGTACTTC. Its translation is CASSLAGGLHEQYF.

The rearrangement uses TRBV27 and TRBJ1-1; no firm D call. V lost 3 bases and J 1 base, leaving 9 bases between the germline ends. This CDR3 has 14 residues. Germline lookup yields CDR1 MNHEY and CDR2 SMNVEV (reference sequence). The CDR3 here is CASSLRQQNTEAFF. The CDR3, as DNA: TGTGCCAGCAGTTTGCGGCAGCAGAACACTGAAGCTTTCTTT.

The chain uses TRBV18 and TRBJ2-1, with D perhaps matching TRBD2 (5 bases). The CDR3 contains 14 residues. The germline CDR1 and CDR2 sequences are KGHSH and LQKENI. The ends were cut back, 3 bases at V and 7 bases at J, with 13 bases in the middle. The CDR3 DNA reads as TGTGCCAGCTCACCCGGACCCTCGGGAAATGAGCAGTTCTTC. Its translation: CASSPGPSGNEQFF.

The J gene is TRBJ2-1, the V gene TRBV5-1; 9 bases agree with TRBD2. CDR1 and CDR2 (germline): SGHRS, YFSETQ. The CDR3 is 15 amino acids. V trimming: 0 bases; J trimming: 7 bases; junction bases outside the gene matches: 5. The CDR3 DNA reads TGCGCCAGCAGCTTGGAACTAGCGGGCCCAAATGAGCAGTTCTTC. Translation: CASSLELAGPNEQFF.

This clone was found a few times. The rearrangement joins TRBV2 to TRBJ1-3, with 8 positions matching TRBD1. The CDR3 contains 15 residues. Per the germline V gene, CDR1 is SNHLY and CDR2 is FYNNEI. V was pared by 5 bases and J by 1 base, with 4 bases of the junction left unmatched. CDR3 bases: TGTGCCAGCAGTCGAAGACAGGGGTCTGGAAACACCATATATTTT. Translating gives CASSRRQGSGNTIYF.

V and J are TRBV28 and TRBJ1-2; 9 nucleotides match TRBD1. The J segment lost 0 bases and the V segment lost 10 bases, leaving 9 bases of the junction unmatched. The length of the CDR3 is 15 residues. Germline V gene lookup returns CDR1 MDHEN and CDR2 SYDVKM. CDR3 residues: CATKRTGETNYGYTF. CDR3 nucleotides: TGTGCCACCAAAAGGACAGGGGAAACTAACTATGGCTACACCTTC.

The chain uses TRBV5-4 and TRBJ2-2; TRBD1 matches at 7 bases. Germline V CDR1 and CDR2: SGHNT, YYREEE (reference sequence). J was trimmed by 4 bases and V by 0 bases; bases with no gene match: 3. The CDR3 sequence is 15 residues long. CDR3 protein: CASSLGSGGTGELFF. The CDR3 DNA sequence: TGTGCCAGCAGCTTGGGGTCAGGGGGCACCGGGGAGCTGTTTTTT.

Only a few counts were recorded for this clone. The chain employs TRBV4-3 and TRBJ1-2; TRBD1 is a possible D gene (5 bases). The CDR3 runs to 14 residues. Germline CDR1 reads LGHNA; CDR2 reads YSLEER. Trimming took off 0 bases at V and 7 bases at J, with 12 bases between the two ends. The CDR3 nucleotides are TGCGCCAGCAGCCAAGATCCTAGGGGTAGTGGCTACACCTTC. This encodes CASSQDPRGSGYTF.

This clone was seen a single time. The rearrangement uses TRBV30 and TRBJ2-2; TRBD2 agrees at 15 bases. The CDR3 contains 22 residues. V shed 2 bases and J 5 bases; nucleotides not matched to a gene: 21. Germline CDR1 reads GTSNPN; CDR2 reads SVGIG (reference sequence). The CDR3 DNA is TGTGCCTGGAGTAGACCACGCGCGACCCCGGGACTAGCGGGAGGCCGGACCGGGGAGCTGTTTTTT. Its protein product is CAWSRPRATPGLAGGRTGELFF.

The chain couples TRBV15 to TRBJ2-1; D is unresolved. Per the germline V gene, CDR1 is LNHNV and CDR2 is YYDKDF (reference sequence). V lost 0 bases and J 6 bases, leaving 9 bases between the germline ends. This CDR3 is built from 14 residues. The CDR3 region is CATSRDLVANEQFF. The DNA for the CDR3 is TGTGCCACCAGCAGAGATCTCGTGGCCAATGAGCAGTTCTTC. The full variable domain, in which reference TRBV15 and TRBJ2-1 provide the parts outside the CDR3, is DAMVIQNPRYQVTQFGKPVTLSCSQTLNHNVMYWYQQKSSQAPKLLFHYYDKDFNNEADTPDNFQSRRPNTSFCFLDIRSPGLGDTAMYLCATSRDLVANEQFFGPGTRLTVL.

CDR3: CASSTGGRAPTGELFF. The CDR3, as DNA: TGTGCCAGCAGCACAGGCGGGAGGGCGCCGACCGGGGAGCTGTTTTTT. This chain links TRBV11-2 with TRBJ2-2, with 9 bases matching TRBD2. The V gene's germline CDR1 is SGHAT and CDR2 FQNNGV. V was clipped by 5 bases and J by 5 bases; unmatched bases: 9. The CDR3 length is 16 residues.